The 26 T cell receptor beta chains given below trace back to one sample, sequenced in a study of PD-L1 blockade in urothelial cancer. Here immunoSEQ multiplex PCR was the method, and the copy in TCRdb shows in-frame clones only, minus some. There are roughly 20,000 clones in the sample; around 87% occur only once, and about 15% lies in the top ten. The specimen comprised PBMCs, sampled around atezolizumab (anti-PD-L1) treatment. Receptor source: a woman in her sixties or seventies with urothelial cancer.

The chain carries TRBV5-1 and TRBJ2-1, with TRBD1 matching 8 bases. Per the germline V gene, CDR1 is SGHRS and CDR2 is YFSETQ. This CDR3 region has 14 residues. V dropped 5 bases and J dropped 8; count of bases not matched to a gene: 9. The CDR3 DNA is TGCGCCAGCAGAAAGCAGGGGGCTTCGGATGAGCAGTTCTTC. Its protein is CASRKQGASDEQFF.

Here the CDR3 reads CASSLVTTGVSGQYF. In nucleotides, the CDR3 is TGCGCCAGCAGCTTGGTAACGACAGGGGTCTCGGGGCAGTACTTC. The rearrangement uses TRBV5-1 and TRBJ2-7; TRBD1 aligns across 8 bases. This CDR3 has 15 residues. Trimming took 0 bases from V and 9 from J; bases not matched to a gene: 11. Germline lookup yields CDR1 SGHRS and CDR2 YFSETQ.

The chain employs TRBV7-8 and TRBJ2-1, with 8 positions matching TRBD2. Germline V gives CDR1 SGHVS, CDR2 FQNEAQ. Trimming cost V 3 bases and J 3 bases; bases outside gene matches: 4. This CDR3 is built from 15 residues. The chain's CDR3 is CASSFAGLDYNEQFF. CDR3 sequence (DNA): TGTGCCAGCAGCTTCGCGGGACTAGACTACAATGAGCAGTTCTTC. Full variable domain (outside the CDR3, taken from reference TRBV7-8 and TRBJ2-1): GAGVSQSPRYKVAKRGQDVALRCDPISGHVSLFWYQQALGQGPEFLTYFQNEAQLDKSGLPSDRFFAERPEGSVSTLKIQRTQQEDSAVYLCASSFAGLDYNEQFFGPGTRLTVL.

This clone was seen just once. The chain combines TRBV7-2 with TRBJ2-5; D may be TRBD2 (6 bases). Germline V lookup: CDR1 SGHTA, CDR2 FQGNSA. This CDR3 is built from 13 residues. V was shortened by 4 bases and J by 5 bases, with 11 bases between the two germline ends. The CDR3 nucleotides are TGTGCCAGCAGCTATGAGCGGGTGGAGACCCAGTACTTC. Its protein is CASSYERVETQYF. The full variable domain, with the rest looked up from reference TRBV7-2 and TRBJ2-5, is GAGVSQSPSNKVTEKGKDVELRCDPISGHTALYWYRQSLGQGLEFLIYFQGNSAPDKSGLPSDRFSAERTGGSVSTLTIQRTQQEDSAVYLCASSYERVETQYFGPGTRLLVL.

The CDR3, as DNA: TGTGCCAGCGTACTAGCGGGGTCCTACGAGCAGTACTTC. This encodes CASVLAGSYEQYF. The J gene is TRBJ2-7, the V gene TRBV6-6; 10 nucleotides align to TRBD2. CDR1 and CDR2 from the germline V gene are MNHNY and SVGAGI (reference sequence). With V trimmed by 8 bases and J by 1 base, 2 bases remained unmatched. There are 13 residues in the CDR3.

V gene TRBV28 combines with J gene TRBJ2-2, with TRBD2 matching over 9 bases. The J segment lost 3 bases and the V segment lost 5 bases, leaving 13 bases of the junction unmatched. The CDR3 is 18 residues long. Looked up from germline, CDR1 is MDHEN and CDR2 is SYDVKM. The CDR3 is CASSTSLIAGVDTGELFF. CDR3 bases: TGTGCCAGCAGTACATCTCTGATAGCGGGAGTGGACACCGGGGAGCTGTTTTTT.

The chain is built from TRBV4-1 and TRBJ2-2; TRBD1 aligns across 7 bases. Germline V gene lookup returns CDR1 MGHRA and CDR2 YSYEKL. The CDR3 runs to 13 residues. With 3 bases clipped from V and 6 bases from J, the junction kept 1 base outside the gene matches. CDR3 sequence: CASSQTGPGELFF. The CDR3 nucleotides are TGCGCCAGCAGCCAGACAGGGCCCGGGGAGCTGTTTTTT.

This chain connects TRBV10-3 to TRBJ2-1; D gene uncertain. Germline values: CDR1 ENHRY, CDR2 SYGVKD. Trimming stripped 2 bases from V and 3 bases from J, with 11 bases between. This CDR3 contains 15 residues. The CDR3 loop reads CAISEDVSGYNEQFF. The CDR3 DNA reads as TGTGCCATCAGTGAGGATGTCTCCGGCTACAATGAGCAGTTCTTC.

This rearrangement joins TRBV18 to TRBJ1-2; tentative D call: TRBD1 (5 bases). With 8 bases removed from V and 6 bases from J, the gap between germline ends came to 19 bases. The CDR3 has 14 residues. Per germline, CDR1 KGHSH and CDR2 LQKENI. CDR3 sequence (DNA): TGTGCCAGCCTTAACCGGGGGGACGGAGATGGCTACACCTTC. Translating it yields CASLNRGDGDGYTF.

This clone counts as large. An end of the junction does not agree with germline; a read error may underlie this. CDR3 amino acids: CARSPGGSNEQYF. In DNA, the CDR3 is TGTGCCCGGAGTCCAGGGGGGTCCAACGAGCAGTACTTC. The chain recombines TRBV30 with TRBJ2-7; the D gene is possibly TRBD1 (7 bases). Germline V CDR1 and CDR2: GTSNPN, SVGIG (reference sequence). The CDR3 is made up of 13 amino acids.

The V and J genes are TRBV4-3 and TRBJ1-6; 8 nucleotides align to TRBD1. This CDR3 spans 14 amino acids. V gave up 2 bases and J gave up 13 bases; unmatched junction bases: 7. Germline loops: CDR1 LGHNA, CDR2 YSLEER. CDR3 region: CASSQQGAVFPLHF. CDR3 DNA sequence: TGCGCCAGCAGCCAACAGGGGGCTGTTTTCCCCCTCCACTTT.

V usage is TRBV6-1 and J usage is TRBJ2-7; 7 bases line up with TRBD2. The CDR3 is 14 residues long. Germline V gives CDR1 MNHNS, CDR2 SASEGT. Trimming cost V 4 bases and J 0 bases; bases outside gene matches: 3. This CDR3 reads CASSGSGTSYEQYF. The CDR3 DNA reads as TGTGCCAGCAGTGGAAGCGGGACCTCCTACGAGCAGTACTTC.

The count of this clone is one. The CDR3: CASRIDSRNTEAFF. The DNA of the CDR3 is TGTGCCAGCAGGATTGACAGCCGGAACACTGAAGCTTTCTTT. The chain uses TRBV7-3 and TRBJ1-1; possibly TRBD1 for D (5 bases). V was shortened by 6 bases and J by 1 base, with 12 bases between the two germline ends. CDR1 is SGHTA, CDR2 FQGTGA, per germline. The length of the CDR3 is 14 residues.

In this sample, this clone turned up once. The chain couples TRBV30 to TRBJ1-2; perhaps TRBD1 as D (5 bases). The CDR3 consists of 13 residues. Germline values: CDR1 GTSNPN, CDR2 SVGIG (reference sequence). V lost 3 bases and J lost 8, with 16 bases in between. The CDR3 nucleotides are TGTGCCTGGAGCATGTCAGGGCCTGGAGGCTACACCTTC. This sequence encodes CAWSMSGPGGYTF.

This chain joins TRBV5-6 and TRBJ2-6; D is perhaps TRBD1 (5 bases). The V and J ends lost 0 bases and 0 bases respectively, with 13 bases between them. Germline CDR1 is SGHDT and CDR2 is YYEEEE. The CDR3 has 18 amino acids. The CDR3 DNA is TGTGCCAGCAGCTTGGTGAAGGGGATTACCTCTGGGGCCAACGTCCTGACTTTC. Amino acid sequence: CASSLVKGITSGANVLTF.

The chain couples TRBV7-6 to TRBJ1-1; TRBD1 agrees at 7 bases. Per germline, CDR1 SGHVS and CDR2 FNYEAQ. The V gene end was trimmed by 0 bases and the J gene end by 10 bases; junction bases not matched to a gene: 11. This CDR3 is built from 15 residues. CDR3 region: CASSLAIDREVLAFF. CDR3 nucleotide sequence: TGTGCCAGCAGCTTAGCTATCGACAGGGAGGTTTTAGCTTTCTTT.

The chain recombines TRBV11-2 with TRBJ2-7, with TRBD2 matching over 9 bases. Trimming cost V 6 bases and J 1 base; bases outside gene matches: 13. Looked up from germline, CDR1 is SGHAT and CDR2 is FQNNGV. CDR3 length: 17 residues. DNA for the CDR3: TGTGCCAGCAGACTTAGAGGCTTTAGCGGGAGTTCCTACGAGCAGTACTTC. Its protein product is CASRLRGFSGSSYEQYF.

V is TRBV30 and J is TRBJ2-7; maybe TRBD1 (6 bases). The length of the CDR3 is 12 residues. V lost 1 base and J lost 4, with 8 bases in between. Germline V gene sequence: CDR1 GTSNPN, CDR2 SVGIG (reference sequence). CDR3 protein: CAWSGGPYEQYF. CDR3 sequence (DNA): TGTGCCTGGAGTGGGGGGCCATACGAGCAGTACTTC.

The genes are TRBV13 and TRBJ2-7, with a possible D match to TRBD1 (5 bases). The CDR3 is 13 residues long. Deletions cut 0 bases from V and 3 bases from J, with 6 bases between. Per the germline V gene, CDR1 is PRHDT and CDR2 is FYEKMQ (reference sequence). CDR3 nucleotides: TGTGCCAGCAGCTTAGGCAGGGTCTACGAGCAGTACTTC. Encoded protein: CASSLGRVYEQYF.

V usage is TRBV7-2 and J usage is TRBJ2-1, with a possible D match to TRBD1 (6 bases). This CDR3 is built from 15 residues. CDR1 and CDR2 from the germline V gene are SGHTA and FQGNSA. V was clipped by 2 bases and J by 4 bases, with 12 bases between them. The CDR3 coding sequence is TGTGCCAGCAGCTTAACCTGGACAGTTTACAATGAGCAGTTCTTC. This encodes CASSLTWTVYNEQFF.

This CDR3 is CASSGVREGSYNEQFF. CDR3 DNA sequence: TGTGCCAGCAGTGGGGTCAGGGAGGGCTCCTACAATGAGCAGTTCTTC. V gene TRBV2 combines with J gene TRBJ2-1; 7 bases line up with TRBD2. Trimming removed 4 bases from V and 0 bases from J; junction bases left unmatched: 6. The germline V gene encodes CDR1 SNHLY and CDR2 FYNNEI. The CDR3 runs 16 residues.

This chain links TRBV28 with TRBJ2-2, with TRBD2 identical over 10 bases. The J segment lost 2 bases and the V segment lost 6 bases, leaving 3 bases of the junction unmatched. Germline assignment: CDR1 MDHEN and CDR2 SYDVKM. The CDR3 sequence is 15 residues long. The CDR3 DNA is TGTGCCAGCAGCCGGACTAGCGGTAACACCGGGGAGCTGTTTTTT. This gives the protein CASSRTSGNTGELFF.

V and J are TRBV28 and TRBJ2-5; 16 bases align to TRBD2. The V gene end was trimmed by 7 bases and the J gene end by 0 bases; junction bases not matched to a gene: 8. Germline V gene sequence: CDR1 MDHEN, CDR2 SYDVKM. CDR3 size: 18 residues. The CDR3 loop reads CASNWGTSGRVDQETQYF. For the CDR3, the DNA is TGTGCCAGCAACTGGGGGACTAGCGGGAGGGTGGACCAAGAGACCCAGTACTTC.

This chain joins TRBV5-8 and TRBJ2-2; TRBD2 might be the D (6 bases). The CDR3 loop spans 16 amino acids. Germline V CDR1 and CDR2: SGHTS, YDEGEE. Trimming cost V 3 bases and J 0 bases, with 12 bases left between them. The CDR3 region is CASSWGLSANTGELFF. The CDR3 coding sequence is TGTGCCAGCAGCTGGGGACTTTCCGCGAACACCGGGGAGCTGTTTTTT.

This clone was observed once. This rearrangement joins TRBV18 to TRBJ2-7; 9 bases fit TRBD2. There are 15 residues in the CDR3. Trimming at V came to 0 bases and at J to 4 bases, leaving 4 bases not matched to a gene. Germline lookup yields CDR1 KGHSH and CDR2 LQKENI. The CDR3 nucleotides are TGTGCCAGCTCACCACCATTAGCGGGAGCGTACGAGCAGTACTTC. Amino acids: CASSPPLAGAYEQYF. Full variable domain (missing parts from reference TRBV18 and TRBJ2-7): NAGVMQNPRHLVRRRGQEARLRCSPMKGHSHVYWYRQLPEEGLKFMVYLQKENIIDESGMPKERFSAEFPKEGPSILRIQQVVRGDSAAYFCASSPPLAGAYEQYFGPGTRLTVT.

This clone is a singleton in its sample. The V gene is TRBV28, the J gene TRBJ1-2; 7 positions match TRBD1. The CDR3 sequence is 15 residues long. Germline V gene lookup returns CDR1 MDHEN and CDR2 SYDVKM. The J segment lost 6 bases and the V segment lost 5 bases, leaving 12 bases of the junction unmatched. The CDR3 DNA follows: TGTGCCAGCAGTGTCCGCCCCGACAGGGTGCATGGCTACACCTTC. This translates into CASSVRPDRVHGYTF.